The clone carrying this T cell receptor beta chain was detected a few times. MiXCR, applied by TCRdb to the RT-PCR reads, yields one record per CDR3 protein. The sample has 920,000 or so distinct CDR3 sequences; 18% are singletons. The sample originates from a study of patients and donors after allogeneic stem cell transplantation. CDR3 length equals 14 residues. V was clipped by 4 bases and J by 5 bases, with 15 bases between them. CDR1 KGHSH and CDR2 LQKENI come from the germline V gene. What was sequenced was blood, either unsorted or a sorted T cell fraction (not recorded which). V is TRBV18 and J is TRBJ2-7, with D perhaps being TRBD1 or TRBD2 (7 bases each). This TCR came from a human donor who was either an allogeneic HSCT recipient or a stem cell or donor lymphocyte infusion donor (not recorded which). It is not recorded whose cells these are; they may come from a transplant donor. The CDR3 region is CASSLRGLADEQYF. The CDR3 coding sequence is TGTGCCAGCTCACTAAGGGGGCTAGCGGACGAGCAGTACTTC.